These T cell receptor beta chains were read from a single sample in a study of cytomegalovirus exposure and HLA in healthy donors. Sequencing was performed with immunoSEQ multiplex PCR; in TCRdb, only in-frame clones are kept and a portion is missing. The sample comprises over 110,000 clones, roughly four fifths of which are singletons, and approximately 2.3% rests with the top ten. Specimen: PBMCs. Receptors were obtained from a male donor in good health and CMV-seronegative. Each CDR3 is given with its conserved first and last residue. A D gene is named only where the DNA matches it firmly. The listing skips clone size in some rows; elsewhere it reads once, few, many or a size class.

j_call v_call d_call clone_size cdr3_aa cdr3_nt
TRBJ2-4 TRBV21-1 - - CASSKADKPQREFTLAKNIQYF TGTGCCAGCAGCAAAGCTGACAAACCGCAAAGGGAGTTCACGCTAGCCAAAAACATTCAGTACTTC
TRBJ2-5 TRBV18 TRBD2 - CASSPPSGTSTQYF TGTGCCAGCTCACCCCCTAGCGGGACGTCGACCCAGTACTTC
TRBJ1-2 TRBV2 TRBD1 - CASSMLTGGASGYTF TGTGCCAGCAGCATGTTGACAGGGGGCGCTTCTGGCTACACCTTC
TRBJ1-1 TRBV27 - - CASSLGADYTEAFF TGTGCCAGCAGTTTAGGGGCAGACTACACTGAAGCTTTCTTT
TRBJ2-7 TRBV6-6 - - CASTSRGNPAYEQYF TGTGCCAGCACCTCCCGGGGGAACCCCGCCTACGAGCAGTACTTC
TRBJ1-1 TRBV30 - few CAWEREARGMNTEAFF TGTGCCTGGGAACGGGAGGCGCGAGGGATGAACACTGAAGCTTTCTTT
TRBJ2-1 TRBV19 TRBD2 - CASRPGTRGYNEQFF TGTGCCAGTAGGCCGGGGACTAGAGGCTACAATGAGCAGTTCTTC
TRBJ2-5 TRBV7-2 TRBD2 - CASSLVIAGGPHF TGTGCCAGCAGCTTGGTAATAGCGGGAGGTCCCCACTTC
TRBJ2-2 TRBV2 - - CASSELAVSGELFF TGTGCCAGCAGTGAACTGGCAGTCTCCGGGGAGCTGTTTTTT
TRBJ2-7 TRBV6-5 - - CASSLTGTYEQYF TGTGCCAGCAGTCTGACGGGTACCTACGAGCAGTACTTC
TRBJ2-7 TRBV6-6 - few CASSFLREQYF TGTGCCAGCAGCTTTCTGCGCGAGCAGTACTTC
TRBJ2-1 TRBV30 - - CAEGRYYEQFF TGTGCTGAGGGTCGGTACTATGAGCAGTTCTTC
TRBJ1-5 TRBV2 TRBD1 - CASGGTGGNQPQHF TGTGCCAGCGGGGGGACAGGGGGCAATCAGCCCCAGCATTTT
TRBJ2-7 TRBV27 TRBD1 - CASSLSSGTGVEQYF TGTGCCAGCAGTTTATCCTCCGGGACAGGGGTCGAGCAGTACTTC
TRBJ2-7 TRBV11-1 TRBD2 few CASSLAMGEGYEQYF TGTGCCAGCAGCTTAGCCATGGGGGAGGGGTACGAGCAGTACTTC
TRBJ1-4 TRBV30 - - CAWSVLFSGAPNPSNEKLFF TGTGCCTGGAGTGTACTCTTTTCAGGGGCCCCGAATCCCTCTAATGAAAAACTGTTTTTT
TRBJ2-7 TRBV9 - - CASSASQGLSYEQYF TGTGCCAGCAGCGCGAGTCAGGGGCTCTCCTACGAGCAGTACTTC
TRBJ1-1 TRBV6-5 TRBD1 - CASRPDRAGTEAFF TGTGCCAGCAGACCTGACAGGGCGGGCACTGAAGCTTTCTTT